This is a list of T cell receptor beta chains from one sample in a study of cytomegalovirus exposure and HLA in healthy donors. Here immunoSEQ multiplex PCR was the method, and the copy in TCRdb shows in-frame clones only, minus some. The sample includes about 100,000 clones, over 70% of them seen just once. Sequences were obtained from PBMCs. Receptors originate from a man aged 50-59 years in good health and CMV-seropositive. CDR3s include the opening cysteine and the closing phenylalanine or tryptophan. The D gene is left open where the match is weak. Where a row states a size, it is once, few, many or the class of an expanded clone; other rows omit it.

V gene	J gene	clone size	D gene	CDR3 DNA	CDR3 protein
TRBV19	TRBJ1-5	once	-	TGTGCCAGTAGCCCTTTCCGGGTAGGCAATCAGCCCCAGCATTTT	CASSPFRVGNQPQHF
TRBV2	TRBJ1-5	-	-	TGTGCCAGCAGTGAGTTAGGCGGGCCCCAGCATTTT	CASSELGGPQHF
TRBV28	TRBJ1-2	-	-	TGTGCCAGCAGCTCCCTCGCGGGGGGAAACACCTTC	CASSSLAGGNTF
TRBV9	TRBJ2-5	few	-	TGTGCCAGCAGCGTAGGCGGGGGCTTTTGGGAGACCCAGTACTTC	CASSVGGGFWETQYF
TRBV15	TRBJ2-1	-	TRBD1	TGTGCCACCAGCAGAGGACAGGGGGCCTACAATGAGCAGTTCTTC	CATSRGQGAYNEQFF
TRBV5-1	TRBJ2-2	-	TRBD2	TGCGCCAGCCGCTTCGAGCGGGGGGGCTACACCGGGGAGCTGTTTTTT	CASRFERGGYTGELFF
TRBV5-1	TRBJ2-5	-	TRBD2	TGCGCCAGCAGCACCTGGACTAGCGGGCCTGGAGGGACCCAGTACTTC	CASSTWTSGPGGTQYF
TRBV19	TRBJ1-6	-	-	TGTGCCAGTAGTGCACTGAGCTCCTATAATTCACCCCTCCACTTT	CASSALSSYNSPLHF
TRBV7-2	TRBJ2-2	-	-	TGTGCCAGCCGCCAAGAGGCCGGGGAGCTGTTTTTT	CASRQEAGELFF
TRBV6-1	TRBJ1-5	-	TRBD1	TGTGCCAGCAGTTTTGGCCGGGACAGGGGACAGCCCCAGCATTTT	CASSFGRDRGQPQHF
TRBV2	TRBJ2-1	large	-	TGTGCCAGCAGTGAAGAGGCGGGGGCGGGGGCCAATGAGCAGTTCTTC	CASSEEAGAGANEQFF
TRBV5-1	TRBJ2-3	once	TRBD2	TGCGCCAGCAGCCCGGGGGGGCCACTAGCGGGGACTAGCACAGATACGCAGTATTTT	CASSPGGPLAGTSTDTQYF
TRBV30	TRBJ2-7	-	TRBD1	TGTGCCTGGGGACAGGGCTTCAAGCAGTACTTC	CAWGQGFKQYF
TRBV4-3	TRBJ2-5	-	-	TGCGCCAGCAGCCAAATCGACAGCCCCCGGTGGGAGACCCAGTACTTC	CASSQIDSPRWETQYF
TRBV19	TRBJ2-7	-	TRBD2	TGTGCCAGTAGCGGCGGGGGGCCCGACTACGAGCAGTACTTC	CASSGGGPDYEQYF
TRBV7-8	TRBJ1-6	once	-	TGTGCCAGCAGCTTACAGGGCACTTCACCCCTCCACTTT	CASSLQGTSPLHF
TRBV7-3	TRBJ1-2	-	TRBD1	TGTGCCAGCAGCCCACAGACAGGGATCGTCTATGGCTACACCTTC	CASSPQTGIVYGYTF
TRBV7-3	TRBJ2-3	-	TRBD2	TGTGCCAGCAGTAGGGCTAGCGGAGGCACAGATACGCAGTATTTT	CASSRASGGTDTQYF
TRBV11-2	TRBJ1-2	few	-	TGTGCCAGCAGCCCAGAGATGGGGGAGGGTTCCTATGGCTACACCTTC	CASSPEMGEGSYGYTF
TRBV7-6	TRBJ2-2	-	-	TGTGCCAGCAGCTTAGGTCGACCAGCTTCGGGCGGGGAGCTGTTTTTT	CASSLGRPASGGELFF
TRBV9	TRBJ1-2	-	TRBD1	TGTGCCAGCAGCGCCCAGACAGGGGTTGAGGGCTACACCTTC	CASSAQTGVEGYTF
TRBV7-9	TRBJ2-7	-	-	TGTGCCAGCAGCTTAGTTAGAGGTACAGGGTTTGCCTACGAGCAGTACTTC	CASSLVRGTGFAYEQYF
TRBV5-1	TRBJ2-7	-	-	TGCGCCAGCAGCTTGGGGGGGGGCCGGGAGCAGTACTTC	CASSLGGGREQYF
TRBV5-1	TRBJ2-1	-	-	TGCGCCAGCAGCTTGGGGACTGTTCAGTTCTTC	CASSLGTVQFF
TRBV18	TRBJ2-1	once	TRBD2	TGTGCCAGCTCACGCTCGACTAGCGGGGGGGCGAATGAGCAGTTCTTC	CASSRSTSGGANEQFF
TRBV10-3	TRBJ1-2	few	-	TGTGCCATCAGTGAGTCCATAGTGGTCTACACCTTC	CAISESIVVYTF
TRBV18	TRBJ2-5	-	-	TGTGCCAGCTCACCAGGGGGCGAAGAGACCCAGTACTTC	CASSPGGEETQYF
TRBV27	TRBJ1-2	few	TRBD1	TGTGCCAGCAGTTTAGCGTCAGGGGGCTCTTATGGCTACACCTTC	CASSLASGGSYGYTF
TRBV11-3	TRBJ2-7	-	-	TGTGCCAGCAGCGTCTCAACAAGCTCCTACGAGCAGTACTTC	CASSVSTSSYEQYF
TRBV7-2	TRBJ1-5	-	-	TGTGCCAGCAGTTACTATAGCAATCAGCCCCAGCATTTT	CASSYYSNQPQHF
TRBV9	TRBJ2-5	-	TRBD2	TGTGCCAGCAGCGTAGGCGCGGGGGGGCCGGAGACCCAGTACTTC	CASSVGAGGPETQYF
TRBV19	TRBJ1-1	-	-	TGTGCCAGCACAATTGACAGCTACACTGAAGCTTTCTTT	CASTIDSYTEAFF
TRBV7-3	TRBJ2-1	-	TRBD1	TGTGCCAGCAGCTTAACGGGACAGACTAACAATGAGCAGTTCTTC	CASSLTGQTNNEQFF
TRBV29-1	TRBJ1-2	once	TRBD1	TGCAGCGTTGCTAAGGCGGACAGGGTCCATGGCTACACCTTC	CSVAKADRVHGYTF
TRBV27	TRBJ1-2	-	-	TGTGCCAGCAGTTTCCGCGGGGGGAATGGCTACACCTTC	CASSFRGGNGYTF
TRBV5-5	TRBJ1-2	few	-	TGTGCCAGCAGCTGGGAAAACAGGGCTAACTATGGCTACACCTTC	CASSWENRANYGYTF
TRBV27	TRBJ1-1	-	TRBD1	TGTGCCACCACGCCTACCGGGACAGGGGGCGGTGGCAAAGCTTTCTTT	CATTPTGTGGGGKAFF
TRBV5-1	TRBJ1-1	-	-	TGCGCCAGCAGCTTGGGGACAGAAGCTTTCTTT	CASSLGTEAFF
TRBV21-1	TRBJ1-1	-	-	TGTGCCAGCAGAGCGGACGGAAACACTGAAGCTTTCTTT	CASRADGNTEAFF
TRBV30	TRBJ1-3	once	TRBD1	TGTGCCTGGGCCACAGGGGGCCGAAACACCATATATTTT	CAWATGGRNTIYF
TRBV12-5	TRBJ1-2	-	TRBD1	TGTGCTAGTGGTTTTGGGCCTACAGGGGATAACTATGGCTACACCTTC	CASGFGPTGDNYGYTF
TRBV12-5	TRBJ1-1	-	-	TGTGCTAGCCCACCGGCGAGCGGGAACACTGAAGCTTTCTTT	CASPPASGNTEAFF
TRBV19	TRBJ1-5	-	-	TGTGCCAGTAGTATACGACATAACTTAAATCAGCCCCAGCATTTT	CASSIRHNLNQPQHF
TRBV4-2	TRBJ2-7	-	-	TGTGCCAGCAGCCAAGGGGCGGGGAGCTCCTACGAGCAGTACTTC	CASSQGAGSSYEQYF
TRBV5-4	TRBJ1-2	-	TRBD1	TGTGCCTATACGCCAGGGGGCGCTTATCAAAGTAGTGGCTACCCCTTC	CAYTPGGAYQSSGYPF
TRBV6-5	TRBJ2-3	-	TRBD1	TGTGCCAGCAGTTACTCCGACAGGGCTACGTGTATGCAGTATTTT	CASSYSDRATCMQYF
TRBV14	TRBJ2-1	few	-	TGTGCCAGCAGCCGGGTCGGGTCCTACAATGAGCAGTTCTTC	CASSRVGSYNEQFF
TRBV14	TRBJ1-6	-	TRBD1	TGTGCCAGCAGCCCTGGGACAGGGAATTCACCCCTCCACTTT	CASSPGTGNSPLHF